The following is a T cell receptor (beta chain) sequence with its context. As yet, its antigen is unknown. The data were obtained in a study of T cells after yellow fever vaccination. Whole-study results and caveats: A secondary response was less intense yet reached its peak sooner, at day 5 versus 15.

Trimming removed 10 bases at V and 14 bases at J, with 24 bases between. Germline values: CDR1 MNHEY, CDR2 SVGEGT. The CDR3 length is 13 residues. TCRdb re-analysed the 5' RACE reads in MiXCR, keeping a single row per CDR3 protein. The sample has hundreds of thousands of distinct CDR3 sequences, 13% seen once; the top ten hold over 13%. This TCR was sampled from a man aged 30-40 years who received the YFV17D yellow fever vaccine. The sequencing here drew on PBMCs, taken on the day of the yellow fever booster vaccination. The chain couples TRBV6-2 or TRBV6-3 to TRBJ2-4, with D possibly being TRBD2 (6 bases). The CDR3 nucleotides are TGTGCCATCACAGATCCGGGAGCCGGAATCAAGTACTTC. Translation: CAITDPGAGIKYF.